This TCR beta chain was recorded in a study of blood T cell repertoires in COVID-19. The overall study: Sites across the United States, Italy and Spain contributed samples from acute and convalescent COVID-19. PBMCs, B-cell-depleted T cells, or T cells provided the cDNA or gDNA that made up the material.

Original data processing: Counts of nucleated cells, estimated from reference gene primer amplification, were obtained. Generated by immunoSEQ multiplex PCR, the TCRdb table keeps only in-frame clones and is missing some. Clonal size and the V and J genes are those of that table, whereas D and trimming came from the DNA. There are about 320,000 clones in the sample; 85% to 95% occur only once, and around 3.9% lies in the top ten. After removal of 2 bases from V and 0 bases from J, the junction contained 7 bases not matched to a gene. The CDR3 is 17 residues long. CDR1 and CDR2 from the germline V gene are SGHKS and YYEKEE (reference sequence). Exposed enrollees had met someone with a PCR-confirmed or clinician-diagnosed COVID-19 case at some point within the 2 weeks before study entry.

This TCR was recovered from a woman under 40 who had been exposed to COVID-19. The sample taken for sequencing was PBMCs or T cells enriched from blood (not recorded which). J is TRBJ2-2 and V is TRBV5-5; 7 nucleotides match TRBD1. DNA of the CDR3: TGTGCCAGCAGCTTCTCACAGGGGAGCACGAACACCGGGGAGCTGTTTTTT. Its protein is CASSFSQGSTNTGELFF.